One and the same sample provided the 31 T cell receptor beta chains below, sequenced in a study of shared clonotypes between healthy human individuals. Assay used: immunoSEQ multiplex PCR; TCRdb lists only in-frame clones, some missing. The sample includes some 530,000 clones, 81% of them seen just once. Sequencing input: PBMCs. The receptors shown here come from a woman in her thirties or forties in good health. Some clones in this sample may be carry-over from other donors' samples.

This chain connects TRBV6-5 to TRBJ2-1, with 12 bases aligning to TRBD2. The ends lost 2 bases at V and 5 bases at J; junction bases unmatched: 1. The CDR3 sequence is 15 residues long. Germline loops: CDR1 MNHEY, CDR2 SVGAGI. The CDR3 sequence: CASSYRLAGDNEQFF. DNA of the CDR3: TGTGCCAGCAGTTACCGACTAGCGGGGGACAATGAGCAGTTCTTC.

This clone was detected once. The chain carries TRBV9 and TRBJ2-2; D is possibly TRBD2 (5 bases). Deletions cut 7 bases from V and 2 bases from J, with 12 bases between. The CDR3 has 14 residues. Germline V CDR1 and CDR2: SGDLS, YYNGEE. The CDR3 loop is CASGSADNTGELFF. CDR3 sequence (DNA): TGTGCCAGCGGTTCAGCGGACAACACCGGGGAGCTGTTTTTT. Filled out from reference TRBV9 and TRBJ2-2, the complete variable domain reads DSGVTQTPKHLITATGQRVTLRCSPRSGDLSVYWYQQSLDQGLQFLIQYYNGEERAKGNILERFSAQQFPDLHSELNLSSLELGDSALYFCASGSADNTGELFFGEGSRLTVL.

Remarks on this clone: With a far larger clone one base away, a read error is the likely cause. Distinct nucleotide sequences in the sample also encode this CDR3. The CDR3 sequence is CASSLTGGEGGEKLFF. The CDR3, as DNA: TGTGCCAGCAGCTTGACCGGTGGCGAGGGAGGTGAAAAACTGTTTTTT. The gene calls are TRBV7-9 and TRBJ1-4; D not certain. CDR1 and CDR2 (germline): SEHNR, FQNEAQ (reference sequence). CDR3 length: 16 residues. The V end was cut by 3 bases, the J end by 7 bases, with 18 bases between.

CDR3 sequence (DNA): TGCGCCAGCAGCTTTGGACAGGGGTCGAACACCGGGGAGCTGTTTTTT. Its translation: CASSFGQGSNTGELFF. The chain recombines TRBV5-1 with TRBJ2-2; 9 positions match TRBD1. The CDR3 extends over 16 amino acids. Germline CDR1 is SGHRS and CDR2 is YFSETQ. Trimming at V came to 2 bases and at J to 0 bases, leaving 2 bases not matched to a gene.

The J gene is TRBJ1-1, the V gene TRBV10-2; a possible D gene is TRBD1 (5 bases). The germline V and J ends were trimmed by 2 bases and 0 bases, with 7 bases remaining between them. CDR1 WSHSY and CDR2 SAAADI come from the germline V gene. The length of the CDR3 is 14 residues. DNA for the CDR3: TGCGCCAGCAGTGAGGGCAGGGTGAACACTGAAGCTTTCTTT. The encoded protein is CASSEGRVNTEAFF.

The chain carries TRBV18 and TRBJ1-1; D gene unclear. Trimming removed 2 bases at V and 5 bases at J, with 9 bases between. CDR3 length equals 13 residues. In germline, CDR1 is KGHSH, CDR2 LQKENI. The DNA for the CDR3 is TGTGCCAGCTCACCAGGGCTGGAGACTGAAGCTTTCTTT. Translated: CASSPGLETEAFF. The variable domain in full, with the rest retrieved from reference TRBV18 and TRBJ1-1, is NAGVMQNPRHLVRRRGQEARLRCSPMKGHSHVYWYRQLPEEGLKFMVYLQKENIIDESGMPKERFSAEFPKEGPSILRIQQVVRGDSAAYFCASSPGLETEAFFGQGTRLTVV.

The chain joins TRBV5-1 to TRBJ2-6; D gene ambiguous. The CDR3 has 15 residues. From germline, CDR1 is SGHRS and CDR2 YFSETQ. V shed 3 bases and J shed 3 bases, with 10 bases lying between them. CDR3 amino acids: CASSSGVSGANVLTF. The CDR3, as DNA: TGCGCCAGCAGCTCTGGGGTTAGTGGGGCCAACGTCCTGACTTTC. Full variable domain (outside the CDR3, taken from reference TRBV5-1 and TRBJ2-6): KAGVTQTPRYLIKTRGQQVTLSCSPISGHRSVSWYQQTPGQGLQFLFEYFSETQRNKGNFPGRFSGRQFSNSRSEMNVSTLELGDSALYLCASSSGVSGANVLTFGAGSRLTVL.

This clone was seen only a few times. This rearrangement joins TRBV7-2 to TRBJ2-7, with D perhaps TRBD1 (5 bases). The germline gives CDR1 SGHTA, CDR2 FQGNSA. V was pared by 3 bases and J by 6 bases, with 15 bases between. The CDR3 runs 14 residues. CDR3 bases: TGTGCCAGCAGCTTGGGGCAATGGAAGGGCGAGCAGTACTTC. It yields the protein CASSLGQWKGEQYF.

The chain links TRBV5-1 to TRBJ2-5; 12 bases are a match to TRBD2. CDR3 length equals 16 residues. V was clipped by 0 bases and J by 5 bases; unmatched bases: 5. Per the germline V gene, CDR1 is SGHRS and CDR2 is YFSETQ. The CDR3 nucleotides read TGCGCCAGCAGCTTGGGAGGCACTAGCGGGAGGGAGACCCAGTACTTC. This encodes CASSLGGTSGRETQYF.

There are a few counts of this clone. J is TRBJ2-2 and V is TRBV7-9; D is unresolved. V shed 3 bases and J shed 4 bases, with 15 bases lying between them. Germline CDR1 and CDR2: SEHNR and FQNEAQ (reference sequence). The CDR3 has 16 residues. CDR3 DNA sequence: TGTGCCAGCAGCTTTTCAGTTGGGATTCGCACCGGGGAGCTGTTTTTT. Its protein is CASSFSVGIRTGELFF.

This chain uses TRBV11-2 with TRBJ1-1, with a tentative D call TRBD1 (6 bases). The V gene's germline CDR1 is SGHAT and CDR2 FQNNGV. The CDR3 length is 15 residues. The V gene lost 3 bases and the J gene lost 6 bases, with 17 bases spanning the gap. CDR3 residues: CASSFVTGLGAEAFF. DNA for the CDR3: TGTGCCAGCAGCTTTGTCACAGGGCTTGGGGCTGAAGCTTTCTTT.

In its sample, this clone was seen a few times. The chain carries TRBV19 and TRBJ1-1; no clear D. Trimming shortened V by 5 bases and J by 1 base, and 8 bases separated the two germline ends. The germline gives CDR1 LNHDA, CDR2 SQIVND (reference sequence). CDR3 length: 13 residues. CDR3 coding DNA: TGTGCCAGTAGTTCCACGGCGAACACTGAAGCTTTCTTT. The encoded protein is CASSSTANTEAFF.

The CDR3, as DNA: TGTGCCAGCAGCAAAACGACTAGCGGGGTCCAAGAGACCCAGTACTTC. Residues: CASSKTTSGVQETQYF. The chain uses TRBV11-1 and TRBJ2-5; 11 bases fit TRBD2. Trimming removed 5 bases from V and 1 base from J; junction bases left unmatched: 6. The V gene's germline CDR1 is SGHAT and CDR2 FQDESV (reference sequence). The length of the CDR3 is 16 residues.

The rearrangement links TRBV4-2 to TRBJ1-2; possible D gene TRBD1, 6 bases. V shed 0 bases and J shed 5 bases, with 10 bases lying between them. There are 14 residues in the CDR3. CDR1 and CDR2 (germline): LGHNA, YNFKEQ. CDR3 region: CASSQETGAYGYTF. The CDR3 bases are TGTGCCAGCAGCCAAGAGACAGGCGCATATGGCTACACCTTC.

The V gene is TRBV5-1, the J gene TRBJ2-5, with D perhaps matching TRBD2 (6 bases). The CDR3 runs 14 residues. Trimming shortened V by 4 bases and J by 5 bases, and 15 bases separated the two germline ends. Looked up from germline, CDR1 is SGHRS and CDR2 is YFSETQ. CDR3 DNA: TGCGCCAGCAGCCCTATGGGGGGTCCGGAGACCCAGTACTTC. Residues: CASSPMGGPETQYF.

This chain connects TRBV7-9 to TRBJ1-1, with unresolved D. Germline CDR1 and CDR2: SEHNR and FQNEAQ (reference sequence). The V gene lost 5 bases and the J gene lost 5 bases, with 9 bases spanning the gap. This CDR3 is 12 amino acids long. The CDR3 bases are TGTGCCAGCAGCCGCAGCGGGACTGAAGCTTTCTTT. Residues: CASSRSGTEAFF. Using reference TRBV7-9 and TRBJ1-1 for the parts outside the CDR3, the full variable domain is DTGVSQNPRHKITKRGQNVTFRCDPISEHNRLYWYRQTLGQGPEFLTYFQNEAQLEKSRLLSDRFSAERPKGSFSTLEIQRTEQGDSAMYLCASSRSGTEAFFGQGTRLTVV.

With regard to this clone: The junction shows a germline mismatch at one end, possibly a read error. The chain combines TRBV28 with TRBJ2-2; 9 nucleotides match TRBD2. The germline V gene has CDR1 MDHEN and CDR2 SYDVKM. This CDR3 has 15 amino acids. For the CDR3, the DNA is TGTGCCAGCAATTTAGCGGGAGTCCACACCGGGGAGCTGTTTTTT. The encoded protein is CASNLAGVHTGELFF.

The J gene is TRBJ1-5, the V gene TRBV5-1, with D hard to call. Germline V gives CDR1 SGHRS, CDR2 YFSETQ. The germline V and J ends were trimmed by 0 bases and 4 bases, with 8 bases remaining between them. This CDR3 is 14 amino acids long. CDR3 bases: TGCGCCAGCAGCTTGGCCGGGATTAATCAGCCCCAGCATTTT. This codes for CASSLAGINQPQHF.

This clone has a single count. The chain uses TRBV5-1 and TRBJ1-4; 9 bases align to TRBD1. CDR1 and CDR2 from the germline V gene are SGHRS and YFSETQ. V shed 3 bases and J 6 bases; nucleotides not matched to a gene: 12. The CDR3 has 17 amino acids. The CDR3 coding sequence is TGCGCCAGCAGCTGGACCGGGACAGGGAATGCTGATGAAAAACTGTTTTTT. Protein sequence: CASSWTGTGNADEKLFF.

For this clone: The likely explanation is a read error, given a far larger clone one base away. This chain joins TRBV5-1 and TRBJ2-1; the match to TRBD2 covers 9 bases. This CDR3 spans 16 amino acids. CDR1 SGHRS and CDR2 YFSETQ come from the germline V gene. Trimming at V came to 4 bases and at J to 8 bases, leaving 13 bases not matched to a gene. CDR3 in DNA: TGCGCCAGCAGCCGTGACAGGGCGGCGGGAGGGTATGAGCAGTTCTTC. Residues: CASSRDRAAGGYEQFF.

The chain carries TRBV25-1 and TRBJ2-5, with 8 nucleotides matching TRBD1. CDR1 is MGHDK and CDR2 is SYGVNS in the germline V gene. CDR3 length: 14 amino acids. Trimming took 3 bases from V and 2 from J; bases not matched to a gene: 2. The CDR3 loop is CASSDRGHQETQYF. CDR3 DNA sequence: TGTGCCAGCAGTGACAGGGGGCATCAAGAGACCCAGTACTTC.

A note on this clone: A far bigger clonotype differs at one base, so this is likely a read error. The rearrangement joins TRBV29-1 to TRBJ2-1, with 11 bases lining up with TRBD2. This CDR3 has 14 amino acids. Germline assignment: CDR1 SQVTM and CDR2 ANQGSEA. V dropped 8 bases and J dropped 7; count of bases not matched to a gene: 10. CDR3 in DNA: TGCAGCATTGCCCCACTAGCGGGAGCTAATGAGCAGTTCTTC. Protein: CSIAPLAGANEQFF.

This clone was seen just once. The chain uses TRBV15 and TRBJ1-4, with TRBD1 matching over 9 bases. The germline V gene has CDR1 LNHNV and CDR2 YYDKDF (reference sequence). This CDR3 comprises 15 residues. V was pared by 1 base and J by 8 bases, with 5 bases of the junction left unmatched. CDR3 sequence reads: CATSRGTGDREKLFF. As DNA, the CDR3 is TGTGCCACCAGCAGAGGGACAGGGGATCGGGAAAAACTGTTTTTT.

Notes on this clone: This CDR3 is also generated by other DNA sequences in the sample. The CDR3 region is CASSPLGSGANVLTF. The DNA of the CDR3 is TGTGCCAGCTCCCCCCTCGGCTCTGGGGCCAACGTCCTGACTTTC. The gene calls are TRBV18 and TRBJ2-6; D unresolved. This CDR3 is 15 amino acids long. With 6 bases removed from V and 0 bases from J, the gap between germline ends came to 9 bases. CDR1 and CDR2 from the germline V gene are KGHSH and LQKENI.

About this clone itself: A far larger clone is just one base off, so this is likely a read error. Because it lacks the conserved phenylalanine or tryptophan at the end, this CDR3 is likely a read error. CDR3 loop: CASSGAAGGGSGANVLTL. Written as DNA, the CDR3 is TGTGCCAGCAGTGGGGCGGCAGGGGGAGGCTCTGGGGCCAACGTCCTGACTCTC. This rearrangement joins TRBV6-4 to TRBJ2-6; D may be TRBD1 (7 bases). V shed 4 bases and J shed 0 bases, with 16 bases lying between them. The CDR3 is 18 amino acids. CDR1 is MRHNA, CDR2 SNTAGT, per germline.

About this clone: With a far larger clone one base away, a read error is the likely cause. The gene calls are TRBV5-6 and TRBJ2-7; 9 bases agree with TRBD2. V gave up 6 bases and J gave up 3 bases; unmatched junction bases: 7. The CDR3 loop spans 14 amino acids. The V gene's germline CDR1 is SGHDT and CDR2 YYEEEE. The CDR3 region has the DNA TGTGCCAGCAAATTGGCGGGAGGGTACTACGAGCAGTACTTC. Translation gives CASKLAGGYYEQYF. The whole variable domain, remainder taken from reference TRBV5-6 and TRBJ2-7, is DAGVTQSPTHLIKTRGQQVTLRCSPKSGHDTVSWYQQALGQGPQFIFQYYEEEERQRGNFPDRFSGHQFPNYSSELNVNALLLGDSALYLCASKLAGGYYEQYFGPGTRLTVT.

V is TRBV5-1 and J is TRBJ1-1; 9 bases agree with TRBD1. After removal of 4 bases from V and 1 base from J, the junction contained 5 bases not matched to a gene. Germline CDR1 and CDR2: SGHRS and YFSETQ. The CDR3 consists of 15 residues. CDR3 DNA sequence: TGCGCCAGCAGCGCAAGACAGGGGGAGAACACTGAAGCTTTCTTT. Encoded protein: CASSARQGENTEAFF.

The rearrangement uses TRBV6-1 and TRBJ2-1, with 9 positions matching TRBD1. Trimming removed 10 bases from V and 4 bases from J; junction bases left unmatched: 5. Per the germline V gene, CDR1 is MNHNS and CDR2 is SASEGT. The length of the CDR3 is 13 residues. CDR3 nucleotides: TGTGCCACCGGACAGGGGACTTACAATGAGCAGTTCTTC. It is translated as CATGQGTYNEQFF.

In regard to this clone: A read error likely explains this, since a far larger clone differs by one base. The DNA is left out, because the CDR3 cannot be placed on it with certainty; the CDR3 is given as TCRdb lists it. The chain joins TRBV7-2 to TRBJ2-5; the table's TRBD2 call for D was not verified on the DNA. The CDR3 spans 15 residues, counting both ends. CDR1 is SGHTA and CDR2 is FQGNSA in the germline V gene. The CDR3: CASSLVAGGIYERYF.

This clone has only one observation. This probably arose from a read error, given a far larger clone one base away. Other DNA variants within this sample encode the same CDR3. The chain links TRBV5-6 to TRBJ1-2; 7 nucleotides agree with TRBD1. The germline CDR1 and CDR2 sequences are SGHDT and YYEEEE. The CDR3 contains 15 residues. Here the CDR3 DNA reads TGTGCCAGCAGCTCCCGGGACAGCGCCTTGGAGGGCTACACATTC. Its translation: CASSSRDSALEGYTF.

Concerning this clone: A much larger clone differs by one base, so this may be a read error. The rearrangement uses TRBV10-1 and TRBJ2-3, with 14 nucleotides matching TRBD2. The CDR3 totals 17 residues. Germline-derived CDR1 and CDR2 are WNHNN and SYGVQD (reference sequence). Here the CDR3 reads CASIPGLAGASTDAQYF. The DNA for the CDR3 is TGCGCCAGCATTCCGGGACTAGCGGGAGCGAGCACAGATGCGCAGTATTTT.